The 26 T cell receptor beta chains below were found in one sample sequenced in a study of technical replicates of blood from a few donors. Profiling relied on immunoSEQ multiplex PCR, and the TCRdb table lists in-frame clones only, not all of them. The sample carries 15,000 to 20,000 clones, around nine tenths recorded once. The sample taken for sequencing was PBMCs. These receptors were obtained from a human donor in good health.

The CDR3 DNA reads as TGTGCCAGCAGTAAAGGCCGGGGGGGGCCTCAGCCCCAGCATTTT. Translation: CASSKGRGGPQPQHF. This sequence joins TRBV27 and TRBJ1-5, with D possibly TRBD1 on 6 matching bases. The CDR3 contains 15 residues. V lost 5 bases and J 6 bases, leaving 17 bases between the germline ends. The germline gives CDR1 MNHEY, CDR2 SMNVEV (reference sequence).

This chain links TRBV7-2 with TRBJ2-1, with 9 bases aligning to TRBD2. V shed 6 bases, J shed 4 bases, and the junction held 7 bases outside the gene matches. Looked up from germline, CDR1 is SGHTA and CDR2 is FQGNSA. This CDR3 has 15 amino acids. CDR3 region: CASSSSGTPYNEQFF. CDR3 sequence (DNA): TGTGCCAGCAGTTCTAGCGGGACCCCTTACAATGAGCAGTTCTTC. Complete variable domain (other parts from reference TRBV7-2 and TRBJ2-1): GAGVSQSPSNKVTEKGKDVELRCDPISGHTALYWYRQSLGQGLEFLIYFQGNSAPDKSGLPSDRFSAERTGGSVSTLTIQRTQQEDSAVYLCASSSSGTPYNEQFFGPGTRLTVL.

This chain uses TRBV7-9 with TRBJ2-3, with 7 bases fitting TRBD2. V trimming: 5 bases; J trimming: 2 bases; junction bases outside the gene matches: 7. Germline loops: CDR1 SEHNR, CDR2 FQNEAQ (reference sequence). CDR3 length: 15 residues. CDR3 in amino acids: CASSPGGGHTDTQYF. In nucleotides, the CDR3 is TGTGCCAGCAGCCCGGGAGGCGGGCACACAGATACGCAGTATTTT.

The chain has TRBV6-1 and TRBJ1-2; a possible D gene is TRBD1 (5 bases). V was cut by 1 base and J by 4 bases, with 13 bases left in between. Germline V gene sequence: CDR1 MNHNS, CDR2 SASEGT. The CDR3 runs 15 residues. For the CDR3, the DNA is TGTGCCAGCAGTGAAGTGGTGGGGGGAAGCTATGGCTACACCTTC. Protein: CASSEVVGGSYGYTF.

This clone was recorded a few times. CDR3 nucleotides: TGTGCCAGCAGTGAGGACAGTGAAAATCAGCCCCAGCATTTT. It yields the protein CASSEDSENQPQHF. V and J are TRBV6-1 and TRBJ1-5; D perhaps matches TRBD1 (6 bases). Germline CDR1 reads MNHNS; CDR2 reads SASEGT. With 3 bases removed from V and 4 bases from J, the gap between germline ends came to 10 bases. CDR3 size: 14 residues.

The genes are TRBV19 and TRBJ2-7; the match to TRBD2 covers 7 bases. Trimming removed 0 bases from V and 7 bases from J; junction bases left unmatched: 15. The CDR3 covers 17 residues. Germline CDR1 LNHDA, CDR2 SQIVND (reference sequence). CDR3 protein: CASSIDLSSGTSGEQYF. The CDR3, as DNA: TGTGCCAGTAGTATAGATCTTTCTAGCGGAACCTCCGGGGAGCAGTACTTC.

This chain links TRBV9 with TRBJ2-5; weak D call: TRBD1 (6 bases). V lost 0 bases and J lost 5, with 11 bases in between. CDR3 length: 14 amino acids. CDR1 and CDR2 from the germline V gene are SGDLS and YYNGEE. CDR3 residues: CASSVAGAGETQYF. The CDR3 bases are TGTGCCAGCAGCGTAGCAGGGGCAGGGGAGACCCAGTACTTC.

In its sample, this clone was seen once. CDR3 sequence: CASSLTYEQYF. CDR3 in DNA: TGTGCCAGCAGCTTAACTTACGAGCAGTACTTC. The chain has TRBV11-2 and TRBJ2-7; no definite D call. CDR3 length: 11 residues. Looked up from germline, CDR1 is SGHAT and CDR2 is FQNNGV. Between the trimmed V and J ends, which lost 2 bases and 4 bases, there was a span of 3 bases.

The CDR3 loop reads CASSIYAGDYNQPQHF. The DNA for the CDR3 is TGTGCCAGTAGTATATATGCAGGTGATTACAATCAGCCCCAGCATTTT. The chain recombines TRBV19 with TRBJ1-5; D is ambiguous. The germline V and J ends were trimmed by 2 bases and 3 bases, with 14 bases remaining between them. The CDR3 runs to 16 residues. CDR1 and CDR2 (germline): LNHDA, SQIVND (reference sequence).

CDR3 nucleotides: TGTGCCAGCAGTGTCCAGGGATACGAGCAGTACTTC. Translation gives CASSVQGYEQYF. The chain employs TRBV6-1 and TRBJ2-7; tentatively, D is TRBD1 (5 bases). This CDR3 region has 12 residues. CDR1 is MNHNS, CDR2 SASEGT, per germline. The V gene lost 4 bases and the J gene lost 4 bases, with 8 bases spanning the gap.

The rearrangement uses TRBV15 and TRBJ2-2; the D gene is possibly TRBD2 (6 bases). Germline CDR1 and CDR2: LNHNV and YYDKDF (reference sequence). The CDR3 contains 14 residues. The V end lost 0 bases, the J end lost 6 bases, and 8 bases lay between the germline ends. The CDR3 coding sequence is TGTGCCACCAGCAGAGAACGGGAGCCCGGGGAGCTGTTTTTT. This sequence encodes CATSREREPGELFF.

The rearrangement links TRBV5-1 to TRBJ2-3; 8 nucleotides line up with TRBD2. The CDR3 has 16 amino acids. Germline lookup yields CDR1 SGHRS and CDR2 YFSETQ. V was pared by 0 bases and J by 3 bases, with 6 bases of the junction left unmatched. For the CDR3, the DNA is TGCGCCAGCAGCTTGGGATTCGGGGGGGGAACAGATACGCAGTATTTT. It is translated as CASSLGFGGGTDTQYF.

This chain uses TRBV19 with TRBJ1-4; no clear D gene. The CDR3 covers 13 residues. CDR1 is LNHDA, CDR2 SQIVND, per germline (reference sequence). The V gene lost 6 bases and the J gene lost 11 bases, with 16 bases spanning the gap. The CDR3 sequence: CASSARESRKLFF. The CDR3, as DNA: TGTGCCAGTAGCGCCCGGGAGAGTCGGAAACTGTTTTTT.

The chain uses TRBV5-8 and TRBJ2-1; D not certain. The germline V gene encodes CDR1 SGHTS and CDR2 YDEGEE. CDR3 length: 13 residues. V lost 3 bases and J 10 bases, leaving 14 bases between the germline ends. The chain's CDR3 is CASSWVARSEQFF. The CDR3 DNA sequence: TGTGCCAGCAGCTGGGTAGCTCGGTCCGAGCAGTTCTTC.

The V gene is TRBV9, the J gene TRBJ2-7; TRBD2 matches 11 bases. CDR1 SGDLS and CDR2 YYNGEE come from the germline V gene. The CDR3 contains 16 residues. The V and J ends lost 3 bases and 3 bases, in that order; junction bases with no gene match: 8. The CDR3 sequence: CASSGTGTSGGYEQYF. The CDR3 region has the DNA TGTGCCAGCAGCGGTACCGGGACTAGCGGAGGCTACGAGCAGTACTTC.

CDR3 residues: CASSMATGGNYGYTF. The CDR3 DNA sequence: TGTGCCAGTAGTATGGCGACAGGGGGGAACTATGGCTACACCTTC. The chain couples TRBV19 to TRBJ1-2, with 9 bases matching TRBD1. CDR3 size: 15 residues. Losses at the gene ends were 3 bases for V and 2 bases for J; bases not matched to a gene: 4. CDR1 is LNHDA, CDR2 SQIVND, per germline (reference sequence).

The genes are TRBV7-8 and TRBJ2-1, with TRBD1 matching over 7 bases. The CDR3 length is 16 residues. The junction had 12 bases not matched to a gene; V was cut back by 5 bases and J by 5 bases. CDR1 and CDR2 (germline): SGHVS, FQNEAQ. CDR3 sequence reads: CASSQQGRSAHNEQFF. CDR3 DNA: TGTGCCAGCAGCCAACAGGGGCGGAGTGCTCACAATGAGCAGTTCTTC.

This sequence joins TRBV6-1 and TRBJ2-1; TRBD1 aligns across 8 bases. V trimming: 2 bases; J trimming: 8 bases; junction bases outside the gene matches: 8. The germline V gene has CDR1 MNHNS and CDR2 SASEGT. This CDR3 has 15 residues. CDR3 sequence reads: CASSEIGRGRDEQFF. The CDR3 bases are TGTGCCAGCAGTGAAATAGGCAGGGGGCGGGATGAGCAGTTCTTC.

This clone has a single count. J is TRBJ1-2 and V is TRBV9; D not resolved. CDR1 SGDLS and CDR2 YYNGEE come from the germline V gene. The V gene lost 0 bases and the J gene lost 2 bases, with 8 bases spanning the gap. The CDR3 contains 14 residues. This CDR3 is CASSVGPGNYGYTF. In DNA form, the CDR3 reads TGTGCCAGCAGCGTAGGCCCCGGGAACTATGGCTACACCTTC.

This clone was detected only a few times. The chain uses TRBV28 and TRBJ1-2; no reliable D call. Germline CDR1 and CDR2: MDHEN and SYDVKM. This CDR3 is built from 12 residues. The ends were cut back, 2 bases at V and 5 bases at J, with 6 bases in the middle. CDR3 DNA sequence: TGTGCCAGCAGTTTACGAGGTTATGGCTACACCTTC. Translating gives CASSLRGYGYTF.

The chain links TRBV15 to TRBJ2-3, with 8 bases matching TRBD2. This CDR3 is built from 17 residues. Germline-derived CDR1 and CDR2 are LNHNV and YYDKDF (reference sequence). The junction had 7 bases not matched to a gene; V was cut back by 1 base and J by 1 base. DNA of the CDR3: TGTGCCACCAGCAGAGCATTAGCGGGGCTACGCACAGATACGCAGTATTTT. It is translated as CATSRALAGLRTDTQYF.

V and J are TRBV19 and TRBJ2-1; 7 bases fit TRBD1. Germline V gene sequence: CDR1 LNHDA, CDR2 SQIVND (reference sequence). There are 15 residues in the CDR3. V shed 3 bases and J 5 bases; nucleotides not matched to a gene: 7. The CDR3 reads CASSITSGQHNEQFF. DNA of the CDR3: TGTGCCAGTAGTATTACCTCGGGACAGCACAATGAGCAGTTCTTC.

The chain recombines TRBV11-2 with TRBJ2-5; 10 bases map to TRBD2. CDR3 size: 14 residues. After removal of 5 bases from V and 4 bases from J, the junction contained 4 bases not matched to a gene. Germline values: CDR1 SGHAT, CDR2 FQNNGV. CDR3 coding DNA: TGTGCCAGCAGCGTACGACTAGCGGGAGAGACCCAGTACTTC. Translating gives CASSVRLAGETQYF.

V and J are TRBV21-1 and TRBJ2-1; the table's D gene call, TRBD1, was not cross checked with the DNA. TRBV21-1 is flagged as a pseudogene. CDR3 length: 12 amino acids. The CDR3 DNA sequence: TGTGCCAGCAGCAGAGAGCTGGACATGGTGTTCTTC. Translated: CASSRELDMVFF.

V and J are TRBV19 and TRBJ1-2, with 12 bases matching TRBD1. Looked up from germline, CDR1 is LNHDA and CDR2 is SQIVND (reference sequence). V shed 5 bases, J shed 4 bases, and the junction held 2 bases outside the gene matches. The CDR3 has 14 amino acids. CDR3 residues: CASSGTGGGYGYTF. The CDR3 coding sequence is TGTGCCAGTAGTGGGACAGGGGGCGGCTATGGCTACACCTTC. The variable domain in full, completed from reference TRBV19 and TRBJ1-2, reads DGGITQSPKYLFRKEGQNVTLSCEQNLNHDAMYWYRQDPGQGLRLIYYSQIVNDFQKGDIAEGYSVSREKKESFPLTVTSAQKNPTAFYLCASSGTGGGYGYTFGSGTRLTVV.

The chain uses TRBV28 and TRBJ2-3; weak D call: TRBD1 (5 bases). The CDR3 has 16 amino acids. Germline CDR1 is MDHEN and CDR2 is SYDVKM. Trimming removed 4 bases at V and 3 bases at J, with 17 bases between. The CDR3 region is CASSSLDTGVTDTQYF. The DNA of the CDR3 is TGTGCCAGCAGTTCCTTGGACACTGGGGTGACAGATACGCAGTATTTT. The whole variable domain, remainder taken from reference TRBV28 and TRBJ2-3, is DVKVTQSSRYLVKRTGEKVFLECVQDMDHENMFWYRQDPGLGLRLIYFSYDVKMKEKGDIPEGYSVSREKKERFSLILESASTNQTSMYLCASSSLDTGVTDTQYFGPGTRLTVL.